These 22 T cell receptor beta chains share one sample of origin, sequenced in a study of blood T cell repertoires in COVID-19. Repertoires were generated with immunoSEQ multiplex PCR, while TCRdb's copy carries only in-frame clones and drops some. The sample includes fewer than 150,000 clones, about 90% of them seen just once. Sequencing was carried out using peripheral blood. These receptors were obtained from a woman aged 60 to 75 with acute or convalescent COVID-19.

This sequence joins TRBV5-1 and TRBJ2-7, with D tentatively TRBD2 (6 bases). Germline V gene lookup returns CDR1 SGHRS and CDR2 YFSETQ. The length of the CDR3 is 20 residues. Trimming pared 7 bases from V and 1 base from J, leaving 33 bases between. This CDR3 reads CASQQAPRQTPGLTSYEQYV. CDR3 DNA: TGCGCCAGCCAACAGGCTCCCCGACAGACCCCGGGACTTACATCCTACGAGCAGTACGTC.

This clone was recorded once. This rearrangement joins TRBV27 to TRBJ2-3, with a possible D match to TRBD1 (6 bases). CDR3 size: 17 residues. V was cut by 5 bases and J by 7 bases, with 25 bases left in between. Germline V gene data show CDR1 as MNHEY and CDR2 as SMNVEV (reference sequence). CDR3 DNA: TGTGCCAGCAGTCCCCGGGTGGGGGCGCAAAAAGGAAATACGCAGTATTTT. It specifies CASSPRVGAQKGNTQYF.

The CDR3 coding sequence is TGTGCCAGCAGCTTAGCGCGGGCCGACTACAATGAGCAGTTCTTC. Translation: CASSLARADYNEQFF. The chain recombines TRBV7-2 with TRBJ2-1, with D possibly matching TRBD2 (5 bases). Per germline, CDR1 SGHTA and CDR2 FQGNSA. The CDR3 contains 15 residues. V was pared by 0 bases and J by 3 bases, with 9 bases between.

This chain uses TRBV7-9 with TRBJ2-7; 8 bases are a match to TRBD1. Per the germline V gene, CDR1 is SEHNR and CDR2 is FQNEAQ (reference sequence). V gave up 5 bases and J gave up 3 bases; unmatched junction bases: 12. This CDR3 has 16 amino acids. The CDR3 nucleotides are TGTGCCAGCAGCCCCCACCCCGGGACAGGTCTCTACGAGCAGTACTTC. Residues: CASSPHPGTGLYEQYF. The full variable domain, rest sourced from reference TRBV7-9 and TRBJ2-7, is DTGVSQNPRHKITKRGQNVTFRCDPISEHNRLYWYRQTLGQGPEFLTYFQNEAQLEKSRLLSDRFSAERPKGSFSTLEIQRTEQGDSAMYLCASSPHPGTGLYEQYFGPGTRLTVT.

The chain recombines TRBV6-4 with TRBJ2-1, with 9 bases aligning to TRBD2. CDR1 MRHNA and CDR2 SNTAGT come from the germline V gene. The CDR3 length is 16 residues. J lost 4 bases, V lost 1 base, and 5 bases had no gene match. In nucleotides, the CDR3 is TGTGCCAGCAGTGACTTTGGCGGGAGGGCTTACAATGAGCAGTTCTTC. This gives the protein CASSDFGGRAYNEQFF.

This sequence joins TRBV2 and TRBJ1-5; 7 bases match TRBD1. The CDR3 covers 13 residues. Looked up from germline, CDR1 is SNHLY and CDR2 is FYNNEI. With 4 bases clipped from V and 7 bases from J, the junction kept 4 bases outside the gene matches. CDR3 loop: CASSGQGGQPQHF. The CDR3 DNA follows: TGTGCCAGCAGTGGACAGGGTGGCCAGCCCCAGCATTTT.

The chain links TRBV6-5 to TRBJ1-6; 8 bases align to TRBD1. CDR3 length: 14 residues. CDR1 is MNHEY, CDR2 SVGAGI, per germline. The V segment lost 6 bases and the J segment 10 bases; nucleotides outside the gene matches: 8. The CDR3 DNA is TGTGCCAGCAGCAACAGGGGGTCGGGGTCACCCCTCCACTTT. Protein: CASSNRGSGSPLHF.

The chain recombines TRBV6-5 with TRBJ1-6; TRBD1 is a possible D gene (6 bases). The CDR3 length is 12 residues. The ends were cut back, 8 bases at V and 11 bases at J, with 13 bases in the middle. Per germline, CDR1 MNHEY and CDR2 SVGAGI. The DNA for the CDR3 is TGTGCCAGCCACAGGGAGATCACACCCCTCCACTTT. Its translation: CASHREITPLHF.

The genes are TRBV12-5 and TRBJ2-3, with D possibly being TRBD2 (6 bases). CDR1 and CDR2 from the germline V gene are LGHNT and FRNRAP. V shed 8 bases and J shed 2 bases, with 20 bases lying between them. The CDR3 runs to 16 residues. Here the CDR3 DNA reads TGTGCTAGTACCCCCCCTCTCCGGGAGAACACAGATACGCAGTATTTT. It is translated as CASTPPLRENTDTQYF.

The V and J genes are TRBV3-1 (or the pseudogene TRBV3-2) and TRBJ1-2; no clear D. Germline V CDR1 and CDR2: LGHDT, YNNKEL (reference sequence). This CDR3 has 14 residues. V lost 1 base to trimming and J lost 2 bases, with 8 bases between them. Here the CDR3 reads CASSQVGRNYGYTF. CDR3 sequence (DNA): TGTGCCAGCAGCCAAGTCGGCAGGAACTATGGCTACACCTTC.

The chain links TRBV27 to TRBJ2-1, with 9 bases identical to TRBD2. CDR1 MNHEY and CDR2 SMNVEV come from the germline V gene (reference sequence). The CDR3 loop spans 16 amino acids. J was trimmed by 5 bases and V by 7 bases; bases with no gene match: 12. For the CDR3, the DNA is TGTGCCAGCATTGGTCGCGGGAGGGGGGTCCACAATGAGCAGTTCTTC. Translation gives CASIGRGRGVHNEQFF.

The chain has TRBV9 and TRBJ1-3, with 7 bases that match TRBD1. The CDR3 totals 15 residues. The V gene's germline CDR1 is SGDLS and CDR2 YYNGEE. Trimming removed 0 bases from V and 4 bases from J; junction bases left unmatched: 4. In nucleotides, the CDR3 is TGTGCCAGCAGCGTAGTAGGGGGCTCGGGAAACACCATATATTTT. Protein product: CASSVVGGSGNTIYF.

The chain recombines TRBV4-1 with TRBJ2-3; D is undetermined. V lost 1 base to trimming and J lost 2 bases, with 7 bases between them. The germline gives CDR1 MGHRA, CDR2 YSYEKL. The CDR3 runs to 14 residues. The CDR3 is CASSQGPNTDTQYF. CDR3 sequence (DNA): TGCGCCAGCAGCCAAGGGCCAAACACAGATACGCAGTATTTT.

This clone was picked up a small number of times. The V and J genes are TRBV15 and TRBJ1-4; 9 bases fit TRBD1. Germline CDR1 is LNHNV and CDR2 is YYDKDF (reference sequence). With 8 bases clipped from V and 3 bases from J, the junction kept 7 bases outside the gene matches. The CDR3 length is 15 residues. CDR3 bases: TGTGCCACCGGGGACAGGGCTAGGGCTAATGAAAAACTGTTTTTT. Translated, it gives CATGDRARANEKLFF. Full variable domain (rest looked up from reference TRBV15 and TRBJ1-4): DAMVIQNPRYQVTQFGKPVTLSCSQTLNHNVMYWYQQKSSQAPKLLFHYYDKDFNNEADTPDNFQSRRPNTSFCFLDIRSPGLGDTAMYLCATGDRARANEKLFFGSGTQLSVL.

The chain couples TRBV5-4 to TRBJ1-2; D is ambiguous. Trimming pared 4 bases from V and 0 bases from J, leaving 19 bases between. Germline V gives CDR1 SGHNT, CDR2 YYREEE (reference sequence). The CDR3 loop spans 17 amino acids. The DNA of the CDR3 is TGTGCCAGCAGCGTTGGCCTACTACGGGTCACTAACTATGGCTACACCTTC. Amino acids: CASSVGLLRVTNYGYTF.

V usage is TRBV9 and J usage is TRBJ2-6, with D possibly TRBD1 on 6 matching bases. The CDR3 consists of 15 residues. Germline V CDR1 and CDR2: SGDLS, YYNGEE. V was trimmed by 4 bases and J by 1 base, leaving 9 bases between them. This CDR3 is CASSLDRSGANVLTF. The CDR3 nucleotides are TGTGCCAGCAGCCTTGACAGGTCTGGGGCCAACGTCCTGACTTTC.

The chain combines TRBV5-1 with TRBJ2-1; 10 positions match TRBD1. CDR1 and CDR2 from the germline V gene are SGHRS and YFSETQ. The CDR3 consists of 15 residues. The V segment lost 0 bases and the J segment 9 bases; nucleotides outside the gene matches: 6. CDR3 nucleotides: TGCGCCAGCAGCTTGGGACAGGGGGCATTCACTGAGCAGTTCTTC. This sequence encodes CASSLGQGAFTEQFF.

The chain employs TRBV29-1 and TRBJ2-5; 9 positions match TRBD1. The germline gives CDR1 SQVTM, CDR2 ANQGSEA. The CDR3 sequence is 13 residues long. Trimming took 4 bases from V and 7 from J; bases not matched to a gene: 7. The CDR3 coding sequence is TGCAGCGTTGGGGACAGGGCCGGGGGGACCCAGTACTTC. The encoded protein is CSVGDRAGGTQYF.

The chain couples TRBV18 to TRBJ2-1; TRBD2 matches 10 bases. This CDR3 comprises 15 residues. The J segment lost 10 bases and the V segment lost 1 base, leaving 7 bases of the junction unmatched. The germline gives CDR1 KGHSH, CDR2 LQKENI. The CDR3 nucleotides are TGTGCCAGCTCACCACGGGTCCTAGCGGGGGACGAGCAGTTCTTC. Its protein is CASSPRVLAGDEQFF.

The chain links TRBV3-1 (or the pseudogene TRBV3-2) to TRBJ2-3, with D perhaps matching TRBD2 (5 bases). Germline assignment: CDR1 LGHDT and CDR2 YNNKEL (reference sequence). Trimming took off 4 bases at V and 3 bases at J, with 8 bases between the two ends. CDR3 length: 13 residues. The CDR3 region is CASSRRETDTQYF. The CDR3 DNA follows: TGTGCCAGCAGCCGCCGGGAAACAGATACGCAGTATTTT.

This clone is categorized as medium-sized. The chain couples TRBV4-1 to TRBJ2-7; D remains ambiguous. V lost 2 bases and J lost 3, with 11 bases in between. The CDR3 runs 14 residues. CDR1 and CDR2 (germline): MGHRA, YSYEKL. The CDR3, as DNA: TGCGCCAGCAGCCAATGGAGATCGAGCTACGAGCAGTACTTC. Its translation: CASSQWRSSYEQYF.

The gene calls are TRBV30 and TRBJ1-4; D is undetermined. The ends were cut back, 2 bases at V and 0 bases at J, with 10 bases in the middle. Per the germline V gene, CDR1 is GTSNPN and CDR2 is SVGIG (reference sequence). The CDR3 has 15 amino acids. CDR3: CAWSFHLPTNEKLFF. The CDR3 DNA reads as TGTGCCTGGAGTTTCCACCTACCAACTAATGAAAAACTGTTTTTT.